This T cell receptor (beta chain) was found in a study of blood T cells in healthy people across ages. Study-level information: Through template switching, about one barcoded beta molecule was captured per two T cells, as measured in model experiments.

Worth noting for this clonotype: Mismatch with germline at one junction end may stem from a read error.

Through a sample-barcoded 5' primer and a J-beta primer mix, a second PCR was run for 7 to 11 cycles. Using its own MiXCR run on the 5' RACE reads, TCRdb lists one record per CDR3 protein. Of 950,000 to 1,200,000 distinct CDR3 sequences listed, 30% to 40% were seen once; the top ten hold 10% to 15%. The CDR3 spans 13 residues. This rearrangement joins TRBV12-3 or TRBV12-4 to TRBJ2-4; D may be TRBD2 (6 bases). Source material: blood. The source is a man between 18 and 29 years old in good health. CDR3 in DNA: TGTGCCGGCAGTCGACCGGGGGAAAACATTCAGTACTTC. Its translation is CAGSRPGENIQYF.